This TCR beta chain was identified during a study of shared clonotypes between healthy human individuals. Germline CDR1 reads SGHRS; CDR2 reads YFSETQ. V lost 5 bases and J lost 9, with 24 bases in between. CDR3 length: 15 amino acids. General study findings and limits: Represented diversity, genetic and exposure-history alike, was limited by few donors. Relative to their counterparts shared across all four donors, non-shared clonotypes exhibited diminished generation probabilities. About 5% was the fraction of naive CD4 clonotypes found shared across a few donors.

Concerning this clone: Its antigen remains unknown.

This table comes from immunoSEQ multiplex PCR, and its TCRdb copy is limited to in-frame clones, with some not included. The table includes 850,000 to 1,200,000 clones, roughly 80% detected once. The origin of this receptor is a man aged 18-30 years in good health. Material: memory CD4+ T cells sorted from blood. Subset in this sample: CD45RA-negative fraction. The chain carries TRBV5-1 and TRBJ2-7; TRBD1 is a possible D gene (6 bases). The CDR3 DNA is TGCGCCAGCAGTTCTCAGGGGACATCCCAGGTGGTGCAGTACTTC. Translated: CASSSQGTSQVVQYF.